This is a list of T cell receptor beta chains from one sample in a study of technical replicates of blood from a handful of donors. TCRdb keeps only in-frame clones here, not all; method: immunoSEQ multiplex PCR. This table holds tens of thousands of clones, about nine tenths found once. The material sequenced was T cells isolated from PBMCs. The receptor source for this set is a human donor in good health. Each CDR3 is given with its conserved first and last residue. A D gene is named only where the DNA matches it firmly. Clone size is shown for a subset of rows, as once, few, many or a class of expanded clone.

clone_size j_call v_call d_call cdr3_aa cdr3_nt
. TRBJ1-3 TRBV25-1 . CASSGDRFYF TGTGCCAGCAGTGGTGACAGGTTTTATTTT
. TRBJ2-7 TRBV30 . CAFYRALSYEQYF TGTGCCTTTTACAGGGCGCTCTCCTACGAGCAGTACTTC
. TRBJ2-1 TRBV5-1 TRBD1 CASSTGTDYNEQFF TGCGCCAGCAGCACCGGGACAGATTACAATGAGCAGTTCTTC
few TRBJ2-7 TRBV4-1 . CASSHAGLRLPYEQYF TGCGCCAGCAGCCACGCGGGACTCCGGCTCCCCTACGAGCAGTACTTC
. TRBJ2-7 TRBV7-9 TRBD1 CASTSWGQDAYEQYF TGTGCCAGCACGTCGTGGGGACAGGACGCCTACGAGCAGTACTTC
. TRBJ2-2 TRBV19 . CASSGGELNTNTGELFF TGTGCCAGTAGTGGTGGGGAGTTAAATACGAACACCGGGGAGCTGTTTTTT
. TRBJ1-4 TRBV5-1 . CASRRRDNEKLFF TGCGCCAGCAGGAGGCGGGACAATGAAAAACTGTTTTTT
once TRBJ2-7 TRBV2 . CASSETRGYEQYF TGTGCCAGCAGCGAGACTAGAGGTTACGAGCAGTACTTC
once TRBJ2-3 TRBV19 . CASTGSTDTQYF TGTGCCAGCACAGGGTCCACAGATACGCAGTATTTT
. TRBJ2-7 TRBV28 . CASSLSGGTYEQYF TGTGCCAGCAGTTTATCCGGGGGAACCTACGAGCAGTACTTC
. TRBJ2-1 TRBV12-5 . CASGLVLYGIYNEQFF TGTGCTAGTGGTTTGGTACTCTACGGGATTTACAATGAGCAGTTCTTC
. TRBJ2-1 TRBV5-1 TRBD1 CASSPLTGENEQFF TGCGCCAGCAGCCCCCTAACAGGGGAAAATGAGCAGTTCTTC
. TRBJ1-5 TRBV27 TRBD1 CASSSGTVSNQPQHF TGTGCCAGCAGCTCCGGGACAGTTAGCAATCAGCCCCAGCATTTT
. TRBJ2-3 TRBV28 . CASSGKSGASTDTQYF TGTGCCAGCAGTGGGAAAAGCGGAGCTAGCACAGATACGCAGTATTTT
. TRBJ2-1 TRBV29-1 . CSVTDDSSNEQFF TGCAGCGTAACCGACGACAGCAGCAATGAGCAGTTCTTC
. TRBJ1-4 TRBV7-3 . CASSLAPGANEKLFF TGTGCCAGCAGCTTAGCGCCAGGGGCTAATGAAAAACTGTTTTTT
. TRBJ1-1 TRBV19 . CASKLGRTEAFF TGTGCCAGTAAACTTGGGAGAACTGAAGCTTTCTTT
. TRBJ1-1 TRBV5-1 TRBD1 CASSVNRGLDNTEAFF TGCGCCAGCAGCGTGAACAGGGGGCTGGATAACACTGAAGCTTTCTTT
. TRBJ2-7 TRBV9 . CASSVVPLVGEQYF TGTGCCAGCAGCGTAGTTCCCCTAGTGGGCGAGCAGTACTTC
. TRBJ2-1 TRBV11-2 TRBD2 CASSRPGLAFSYNEQFF TGTGCCAGCAGCCGTCCGGGACTAGCGTTCTCCTACAATGAGCAGTTCTTC
. TRBJ2-7 TRBV7-9 TRBD1 CASSRRQGIYEQYF TGTGCCAGCAGCCGGAGACAGGGCATCTACGAGCAGTACTTC
. TRBJ2-6 TRBV9 . CASSYRDTSSGANVLTF TGTGCCAGCAGCTACCGGGACACTAGCTCTGGGGCCAACGTCCTGACTTTC
. TRBJ2-1 TRBV7-9 . CASSRRAHRENDNEQFF TGTGCCAGCAGCCGAAGGGCCCATCGGGAGAATGACAATGAGCAGTTCTTC
. TRBJ1-5 TRBV28 . CASTFRGAGEPQHF TGTGCCAGCACCTTCCGGGGAGCCGGGGAGCCCCAGCATTTT
. TRBJ1-1 TRBV10-1 . CASLGGGGTEAFF TGCGCCAGCCTCGGGGGAGGGGGCACTGAAGCTTTCTTT
once TRBJ1-2 TRBV5-6 TRBD1 CASSWDSFANYGYTF TGTGCCAGCAGCTGGGACAGCTTCGCTAACTATGGCTACACCTTC
. TRBJ2-7 TRBV28 TRBD2 CASSDIGLAANYEQYF TGTGCCAGCAGTGACATTGGACTAGCGGCTAACTACGAGCAGTACTTC
. TRBJ2-3 TRBV6-5 . CASSYLAGRDTQYF TGTGCCAGCAGTTACCTGGCGGGGAGAGATACGCAGTATTTT
. TRBJ2-6 TRBV19 TRBD1 CASTGAGGFGANVLTF TGTGCCAGTACTGGGGCAGGGGGCTTTGGGGCCAACGTCCTGACTTTC
. TRBJ2-3 TRBV27 . CASSFRLSTDTQYF TGTGCCAGCAGTTTTCGTCTGTCCACAGATACGCAGTATTTT
. TRBJ2-1 TRBV15 . CATSRKLVGISSYNEQFF TGTGCCACCAGCAGAAAGTTGGTCGGGATTAGCTCCTACAATGAGCAGTTCTTC
. TRBJ2-7 TRBV5-4 . CASSFAGANYEQYF TGTGCCAGCAGCTTCGCGGGGGCCAACTACGAGCAGTACTTC
. TRBJ2-1 TRBV4-1 . CASSQLGRAISYNEQFF TGCGCCAGCAGCCAACTCGGCAGGGCGATATCCTACAATGAGCAGTTCTTC
. TRBJ2-3 TRBV30 . CAWSSLEDTQYF TGTGCCTGGAGTTCACTAGAAGATACGCAGTATTTT
. TRBJ2-1 TRBV28 TRBD1 CASSPGTGGYNEQFF TGTGCCAGCAGCCCGGGGACAGGGGGATACAATGAGCAGTTCTTC
. TRBJ2-1 TRBV5-4 . CASSPKGGDNYNEQFF TGTGCCAGCAGCCCGAAGGGGGGGGACAATTACAATGAGCAGTTCTTC
. TRBJ2-3 TRBV10-1 TRBD1 CASSESDRDSTDTQYF TGCGCCAGCAGTGAGTCTGACAGGGATAGCACAGATACGCAGTATTTT
. TRBJ2-7 TRBV28 TRBD2 CASSLLAGGRGENEQYF TGTGCCAGCAGTTTACTAGCGGGAGGCCGCGGGGAGAACGAGCAGTACTTC
. TRBJ1-2 TRBV6-1 TRBD1 CASSERALGGAYGYTF TGTGCCAGCAGTGAGAGGGCCCTAGGGGGCGCGTATGGCTACACCTTC
. TRBJ2-1 TRBV6-6 TRBD2 CASSTTSAYNEQFF TGTGCCAGCAGTACGACTAGCGCCTACAATGAGCAGTTCTTC
. TRBJ2-7 TRBV5-6 . CASSGGINEQYF TGTGCCAGCAGCGGCGGCATTAACGAGCAGTACTTC
. TRBJ2-1 TRBV11-2 . CASSFNPPGNAYNEQFF TGTGCCAGCAGCTTCAATCCCCCAGGAAATGCCTACAATGAGCAGTTCTTC
few TRBJ2-7 TRBV2 . CASSELRVNRYEQYF TGTGCCAGCAGTGAACTCAGGGTAAACCGATACGAGCAGTACTTC
. TRBJ2-7 TRBV28 TRBD1 CASSDPGGSYEQYF TGTGCCAGCAGCGACCCAGGGGGCTCCTACGAGCAGTACTTC
. TRBJ1-1 TRBV10-3 . CAISETTDTEAFF TGTGCCATCAGTGAGACAACAGACACTGAAGCTTTCTTT
once TRBJ1-5 TRBV7-8 TRBD1 CASSHQDRAHQPQHF TGTGCCAGCAGCCACCAAGACAGGGCCCATCAGCCCCAGCATTTT
. TRBJ1-4 TRBV28 TRBD1 CASSPTGPAWKRMFF TGTGCCAGCAGCCCGACAGGGCCTGCTTGGAAAAGGATGTTTTTT
. TRBJ1-5 TRBV19 TRBD1 CASSIVRQGENQPQHF TGTGCCAGTAGTATAGTTCGACAGGGAGAAAATCAGCCCCAGCATTTT
. TRBJ2-7 TRBV19 TRBD1 CASSTHRGAYEQYF TGTGCCAGTAGTACACACAGGGGAGCCTACGAGCAGTACTTC